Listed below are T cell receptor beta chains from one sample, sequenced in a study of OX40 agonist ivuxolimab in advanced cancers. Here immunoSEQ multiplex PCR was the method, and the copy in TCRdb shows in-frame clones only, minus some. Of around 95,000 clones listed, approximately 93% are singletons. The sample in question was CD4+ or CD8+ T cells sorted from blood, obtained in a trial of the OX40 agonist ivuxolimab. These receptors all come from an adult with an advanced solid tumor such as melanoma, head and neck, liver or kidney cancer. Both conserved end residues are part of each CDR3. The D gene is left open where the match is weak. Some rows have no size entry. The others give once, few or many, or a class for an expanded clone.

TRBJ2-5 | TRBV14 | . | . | TGTGCCAGCAGCCAAGTGGGGCGGAAGACCCAGTACTTC | CASSQVGRKTQYF
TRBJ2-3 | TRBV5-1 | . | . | TGCGCCAGCAGCGGGCCCTCTAGCACAGATACGCAGTATTTT | CASSGPSSTDTQYF
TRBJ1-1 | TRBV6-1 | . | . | TGTGCCACCCGCCGGGGACCTGAAGCTTTCTTT | CATRRGPEAFF
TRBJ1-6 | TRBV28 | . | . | TGTGCCAGCAGCCCCCCGCGGTTGAGTTCACCCCTCCACTTT | CASSPPRLSSPLHF
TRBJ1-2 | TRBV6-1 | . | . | TGTGCCAGCACGGTTCGAGGGCATGGCTACACCTTC | CASTVRGHGYTF
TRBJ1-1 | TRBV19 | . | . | TGTGCCAGTAGTCAGGGCCATCAGACTGGGGCTTTCTTT | CASSQGHQTGAFF
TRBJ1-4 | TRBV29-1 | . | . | TGCAGCGTTTCCAGGGGAGCTAATGAAAAACTGTTTTTT | CSVSRGANEKLFF
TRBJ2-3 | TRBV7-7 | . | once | TGTGCTAGCAGCTTAGCTGTCACAGATACGCAGTATTTT | CASSLAVTDTQYF
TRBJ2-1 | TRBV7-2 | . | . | TGTGCCAGCAGCTTAGTTCTTAGAGATGAGCAGTTCTTC | CASSLVLRDEQFF
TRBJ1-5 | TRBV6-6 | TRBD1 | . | TGTGCCAGCAGCCCGAGGGGGCGGGACGATCAGCCCCAGCATTTT | CASSPRGRDDQPQHF
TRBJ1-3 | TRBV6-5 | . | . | TGTGCCAGCAGTTACGCTCAGGGGAGGGGAAACACCATATATTTT | CASSYAQGRGNTIYF
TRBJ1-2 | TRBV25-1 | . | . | TGTGCCAGCAGTGATCGGACATTGCATGGCTACACCTTC | CASSDRTLHGYTF
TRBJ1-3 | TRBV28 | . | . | TGTGCCAGCAGACCACAGGGCCCTGGAAACACCATATATTTT | CASRPQGPGNTIYF
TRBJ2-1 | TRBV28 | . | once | TGTGCCAGCAGTGAGGGTTTTTACAATGAGCAGTTCTTC | CASSEGFYNEQFF
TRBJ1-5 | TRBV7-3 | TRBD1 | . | TGTGCCAGCAGCGTCGACAGGGACAAGCCCCAGCATTTT | CASSVDRDKPQHF
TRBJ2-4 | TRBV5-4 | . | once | TGTGCCAGCAGCACCCCCGGGACGGTCAAGATTCAGTACTTC | CASSTPGTVKIQYF
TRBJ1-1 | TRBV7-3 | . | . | TGTGCCAGCAGCTTAACGGCCCCTACTGAAGCTTTCTTT | CASSLTAPTEAFF
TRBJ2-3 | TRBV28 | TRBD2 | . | TGTGCCAGCAGTTCGGCCGGGGGAGGGAAAGATACGCAGTATTTT | CASSSAGGGKDTQYF
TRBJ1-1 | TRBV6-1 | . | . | TGTGCCACCGGGGGGAGAGAAGCTTTCTTT | CATGGREAFF
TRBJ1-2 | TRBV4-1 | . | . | TGCGCCAGCAGCCAAAACAGGGCGGGATTTTGGGGTGGCTACACCTTC | CASSQNRAGFWGGYTF
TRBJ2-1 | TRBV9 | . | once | TGTGCCAGCAGCGTAAGGAGTGAGGGGAGCTCCTACAATGAGCAGTTCTTC | CASSVRSEGSSYNEQFF
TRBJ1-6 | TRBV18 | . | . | TGTGCCAGCTCACCCGGGAGTGATTCACCCCTCCACTTT | CASSPGSDSPLHF
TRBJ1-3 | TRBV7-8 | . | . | TGTGCCAGCAGTCGCGGATACTCTGGAAACACCATATATTTT | CASSRGYSGNTIYF
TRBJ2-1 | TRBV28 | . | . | TGTGCCAGCAGCCCGCCGTACGACGATGAGCAGTTCTTC | CASSPPYDDEQFF
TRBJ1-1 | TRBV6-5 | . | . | TGTGCCAGCAGTTCGACAGCTGGGGACACTGAAGCTTTCTTT | CASSSTAGDTEAFF
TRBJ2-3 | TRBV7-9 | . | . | TGTGCCAGCAGCCCCGTCACAGATACGCAGTATTTT | CASSPVTDTQYF
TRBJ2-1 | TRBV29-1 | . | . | TGCAGCGGGCTGCAAAGGGGAAACTACAATGAGCAGTTCTTC | CSGLQRGNYNEQFF
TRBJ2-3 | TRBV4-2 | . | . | TGTGCCAGCAGCCCCCCAGGCGCGGCCAAAGGCGGGGCGCAGTATTTT | CASSPPGAAKGGAQYF
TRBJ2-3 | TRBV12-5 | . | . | TGTGCTAGTGGTTTTGGAGCAGGGGTAGGAGATACGCAGTATTTT | CASGFGAGVGDTQYF
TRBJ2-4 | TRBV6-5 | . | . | TGTGCCAGCAGTGGAGGGGGTTTTAACATTCAGTACTTC | CASSGGGFNIQYF